Listed here are 2 T cell receptor beta chains from one sample, sequenced in a study of lymphopenia after photon versus proton radiotherapy. Method: immunoSEQ multiplex PCR; TCRdb's copy keeps in-frame clones and lacks some. The sample shows about 34,000 clones, 84% of them seen only once. Sequences were derived from peripheral blood, sampled from a patient treated with proton-based radiotherapy. Every receptor here comes from a woman in her sixties or seventies with pancreatic cancer.

The chain combines TRBV7-2 with TRBJ2-7; 11 positions match TRBD2. CDR1 is SGHTA and CDR2 is FQGNSA in the germline V gene. Trimming removed 1 base from V and 3 bases from J; junction bases left unmatched: 8. The CDR3 contains 17 residues. CDR3 coding DNA: TGTGCCAGCAGCTTAGGTCTAGCGGGAGGCGGCGGCTACGAGCAGTACTTC. As protein: CASSLGLAGGGGYEQYF.

This chain links TRBV7-2 with TRBJ2-5; either TRBD1 or TRBD2 may supply D (5 bases each). In germline, CDR1 is SGHTA, CDR2 FQGNSA. CDR3 length: 18 residues. V lost 1 base and J lost 3, with 21 bases in between. Here the CDR3 reads CASSLGGVYWGRKETQYF. CDR3 DNA sequence: TGTGCCAGCAGCTTAGGGGGAGTTTATTGGGGCAGGAAAGAGACCCAGTACTTC.